The T cell receptor beta chain described here comes from a study of blood T cell repertoires in COVID-19. Germline CDR1 SEHNR, CDR2 FQNEAQ (reference sequence). The CDR3 contains 15 residues. V shed 5 bases and J shed 6 bases, with 19 bases lying between them. How the authors handled the data: Nucleated cell counts were estimated from reference gene primer amplification. The repertoire was sequenced with immunoSEQ multiplex PCR; TCRdb's copy has only in-frame clones and lacks some. Clone size and the V and J calls come from that table; the DNA yielded D and trimming. The table has about 250,000 clones, approximately 90% seen once.

The sequenced sample consisted of peripheral blood. The rearrangement links TRBV7-9 to TRBJ1-2; D is perhaps TRBD1 (6 bases). This TCR came from a man aged 25-45 years with acute or convalescent COVID-19. The CDR3 reads CASSTQGAGVHGYTF. The CDR3 nucleotides read TGTGCCAGCAGCACCCAAGGCGCAGGGGTGCATGGCTACACCTTC. Filled out from reference TRBV7-9 and TRBJ1-2, the complete variable domain reads DTGVSQNPRHKITKRGQNVTFRCDPISEHNRLYWYRQTLGQGPEFLTYFQNEAQLEKSRLLSDRFSAERPKGSFSTLEIQRTEQGDSAMYLCASSTQGAGVHGYTFGSGTRLTVV.